The T cell receptor beta chain described here comes from a study of radiotherapy plus CTLA-4 blockade in lung cancer. Study-level information: Disease control reached over 30%, with objective responses in around 20%.

Here immunoSEQ multiplex PCR was the method, and the copy in TCRdb shows in-frame clones only, minus some. The repertoire holds roughly 68,000 clones, with 78% as singletons. The CDR3 length is 11 residues. The germline gives CDR1 SGHTA, CDR2 FQGNSA. V gave up 8 bases and J gave up 7 bases, with 9 bases separating them. The material was peripheral blood, obtained from a patient treated with radiotherapy plus ipilimumab. The TCR comes from a human donor with non-small cell lung cancer who had a complete response to radiotherapy plus ipilimumab. The chain recombines TRBV7-2 with TRBJ2-4; the D gene is possibly TRBD1 (5 bases). CDR3 DNA sequence: TGTGCCAGCGCCTCAGGGAACATTCAGTACTTC. Translating it yields CASASGNIQYF.